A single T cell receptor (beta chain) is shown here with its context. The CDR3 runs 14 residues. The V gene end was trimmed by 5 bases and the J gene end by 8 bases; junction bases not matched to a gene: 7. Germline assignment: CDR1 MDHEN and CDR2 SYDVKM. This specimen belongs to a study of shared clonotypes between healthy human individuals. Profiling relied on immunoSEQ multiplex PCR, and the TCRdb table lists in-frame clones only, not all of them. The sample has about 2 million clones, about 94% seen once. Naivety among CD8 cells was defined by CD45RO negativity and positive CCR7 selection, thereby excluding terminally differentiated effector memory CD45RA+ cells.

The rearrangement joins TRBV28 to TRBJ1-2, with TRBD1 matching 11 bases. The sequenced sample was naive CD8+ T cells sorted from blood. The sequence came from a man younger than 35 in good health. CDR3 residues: CASSRTGGFVGYTF. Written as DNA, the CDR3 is TGTGCCAGCAGTCGGACAGGGGGCTTCGTGGGCTACACCTTC.